The 5 T cell receptor beta chains listed next were all sequenced from one sample in a study of shared clonotypes between healthy human individuals. Clones were sequenced by immunoSEQ multiplex PCR, and TCRdb holds only the in-frame ones, with some missing. The sample has roughly 2,500,000 clones; roughly 93% are singletons. Specimen: naive CD4+ T cells from PBMCs. Subset defined: CD45RA+ positively selected. Source of these receptors: a man aged 18 to 29 in good health. Some clones in this sample may be carry-over from other donors' samples.

Of note for this clone: Other DNA sequences in the sample encode the same CDR3. The chain links TRBV7-2 to TRBJ1-2, with unresolved D. The germline V and J ends were trimmed by 3 bases and 4 bases, with 6 bases remaining between them. CDR3 length equals 12 residues. The V gene's germline CDR1 is SGHTA and CDR2 FQGNSA. The CDR3 coding sequence is TGTGCCAGCAGCTTGGTGGGCTATGGCTACACCTTC. Residues: CASSLVGYGYTF.

This clone was picked up one time. The rearrangement uses TRBV6-6 and TRBJ2-3; D uncertain. Germline V CDR1 and CDR2: MNHNY, SVGAGI (reference sequence). V lost 5 bases, J lost 0 bases, and 15 bases lay in between. CDR3 length equals 16 residues. CDR3 DNA: TGTGCCAGCAGTCCCCACCAGACATCTAGCACAGATACGCAGTATTTT. As protein: CASSPHQTSSTDTQYF.

This sequence joins TRBV10-3 and TRBJ1-1; 7 bases are shared with TRBD1. The CDR3 contains 11 residues. In germline, CDR1 is ENHRY, CDR2 SYGVKD. J was trimmed by 10 bases and V by 3 bases; bases with no gene match: 2. CDR3: CAISDRGGAFF. In DNA form, the CDR3 reads TGTGCCATCAGTGACAGGGGGGGAGCTTTCTTT.

CDR3 DNA sequence: TGTGCCAGCAGCGAAAGGGGGACTAGCGGGAGAATAGTTCACGAGCAGTACTTC. Its protein product is CASSERGTSGRIVHEQYF. The rearrangement joins TRBV7-8 to TRBJ2-7, with 14 positions matching TRBD2. From germline, CDR1 is SGHVS and CDR2 FQNEAQ. The CDR3 spans 18 residues. V lost 5 bases, J lost 5 bases, and 14 bases stayed unmatched.

The chain is built from TRBV7-2 and TRBJ2-7; no reliable D call. Trimming cost V 4 bases and J 2 bases, with 12 bases left between them. Germline assignment: CDR1 SGHTA and CDR2 FQGNSA. This CDR3 is 14 amino acids long. Written as DNA, the CDR3 is TGTGCCAGCAGCTCGACGTCGACTGCCTACGAGCAGTACTTC. Its protein is CASSSTSTAYEQYF. Filled out from reference TRBV7-2 and TRBJ2-7, the complete variable domain reads GAGVSQSPSNKVTEKGKDVELRCDPISGHTALYWYRQSLGQGLEFLIYFQGNSAPDKSGLPSDRFSAERTGGSVSTLTIQRTQQEDSAVYLCASSSTSTAYEQYFGPGTRLTVT.